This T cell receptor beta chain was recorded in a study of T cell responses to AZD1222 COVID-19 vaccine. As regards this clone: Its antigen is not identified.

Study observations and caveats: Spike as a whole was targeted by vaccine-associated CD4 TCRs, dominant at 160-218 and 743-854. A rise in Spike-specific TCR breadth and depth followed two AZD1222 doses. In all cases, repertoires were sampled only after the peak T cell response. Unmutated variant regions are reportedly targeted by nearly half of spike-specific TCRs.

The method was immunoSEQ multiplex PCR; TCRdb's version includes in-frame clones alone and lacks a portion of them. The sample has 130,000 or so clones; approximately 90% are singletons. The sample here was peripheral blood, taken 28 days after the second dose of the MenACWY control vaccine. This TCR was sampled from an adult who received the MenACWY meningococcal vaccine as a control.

The CDR3 bases are TGTGCCAGCGGTGGGGGCAGGGACACAGATACGCAGTATTTT. Protein sequence: CASGGGRDTDTQYF. This rearrangement joins TRBV28 to TRBJ2-3, with D possibly TRBD1 on 6 matching bases. Germline V CDR1 and CDR2: MDHEN, SYDVKM. With 8 bases removed from V and 2 bases from J, the gap between germline ends came to 14 bases. The CDR3 covers 14 residues.